The rows below give T cell receptor beta chains drawn from one sample of a study of beta chain features in type 1 diabetes. Clones were read by immunoSEQ multiplex PCR, and TCRdb kept only the in-frame ones, dropping some. The data show 240,000 or so clones, with about a fifth seen just once and approximately 0.029% held by the top ten. Source material: naive CD4+ T cells from blood. All receptors come from a woman in her thirties or forties with type 1 diabetes. Each CDR3 is given with its conserved first and last residue. Each record gives: V gene, J gene, CDR3 protein.

V gene: TRBV14
J gene: TRBJ2-1
CDR3 protein: CASSQGDWWSSYEQFF

V gene: TRBV5-1
J gene: TRBJ1-1
CDR3 protein: CASSLKGDTEAFF

V gene: TRBV28
J gene: TRBJ2-3
CDR3 protein: CASSLSSGGGTDTQYF

V gene: TRBV5-6
J gene: TRBJ1-3
CDR3 protein: CASHTPGHEGAIRDF

V gene: TRBV4-3
J gene: TRBJ1-6
CDR3 protein: CASSQGGTGNSPLHF

V gene: TRBV7-2
J gene: TRBJ1-5
CDR3 protein: CASSSRGDLGNQPQHF

V gene: TRBV7-3
J gene: TRBJ1-1
CDR3 protein: CASSNSGNTEAFF

V gene: TRBV7-8
J gene: TRBJ1-1
CDR3 protein: CASSLTWTGLNTEAFF

V gene: TRBV7-2
J gene: TRBJ1-1
CDR3 protein: CASSQDTEAFF

V gene: TRBV28
J gene: TRBJ1-5
CDR3 protein: CASRQGPQPQHF

V gene: TRBV15
J gene: TRBJ2-5
CDR3 protein: CATSRSEETQYF

V gene: TRBV4-1
J gene: TRBJ2-6
CDR3 protein: CASSRGDHSGANVLTF

V gene: TRBV2
J gene: TRBJ1-6
CDR3 protein: CASMGTGGSSPLHF

V gene: TRBV4-2
J gene: TRBJ2-1
CDR3 protein: CASKGQGTYNEQFF

V gene: TRBV9
J gene: TRBJ1-5
CDR3 protein: CASSVGQGRNQPQHF

V gene: TRBV9
J gene: TRBJ2-5
CDR3 protein: CASSVASGASGDQETQYF

V gene: TRBV9
J gene: TRBJ2-7
CDR3 protein: CASSPRTTPSYEQYF

V gene: TRBV5-4
J gene: TRBJ2-1
CDR3 protein: CASNSGDEQFF

V gene: TRBV19
J gene: TRBJ1-5
CDR3 protein: CASSSGTGVQPQHF

V gene: TRBV20-1
J gene: TRBJ2-5
CDR3 protein: CSARERETQYF

V gene: TRBV28
J gene: TRBJ2-7
CDR3 protein: CASIRSGFYEQYF

V gene: TRBV5-4
J gene: TRBJ2-7
CDR3 protein: CASSLAMGREAF

V gene: TRBV30
J gene: TRBJ1-6
CDR3 protein: CACITPYGTGDSPLHF